This T cell receptor beta chain was found in a study of response to subunit inactivated influenza vaccine. Study-level findings and limits: Each seasonal influenza vaccination recruits few new T cells, the authors suggested.

Note on this clonotype: Its antigen is not known.

The ends lost 4 bases at V and 6 bases at J; junction bases unmatched: 15. This CDR3 region has 16 residues. The germline V gene encodes CDR1 SQVTM and CDR2 ANQGSEA. Using its own MiXCR run on the RT-PCR reads, TCRdb lists one record per CDR3 protein. The sample holds under 800,000 distinct CDR3 sequences, approximately 15% seen once. This TCR was recovered from a man aged 50 to 60 who received an inactivated influenza vaccine. J is TRBJ2-5 and V is TRBV29-1; 9 bases line up with TRBD2. The sequences come from PBMCs from blood, collected 14 to 15 days before vaccination. The CDR3 region is CSVGFAGGQRGQTQYF. In DNA, the CDR3 is TGCAGCGTTGGCTTTGCGGGGGGGCAGAGAGGACAGACCCAGTACTTC.